The 27 T cell receptor beta chains presented below share a single source sample, sequenced in a study of blood T cell repertoires in COVID-19. Data came from immunoSEQ multiplex PCR; TCRdb stores just in-frame clones and leaves some out. The sample includes about 150,000 clones, 91% of them seen just once. Sequenced input: peripheral blood. These receptors came from a man aged 50 or older with acute or convalescent COVID-19.

CDR3 bases: TGTGCCAGCTCACCTGGAGCGGGTCCGGCTGGGGCCAACGTCCTGACTTTC. Protein: CASSPGAGPAGANVLTF. This sequence joins TRBV18 and TRBJ2-6; TRBD2 is a possible D gene (6 bases). The CDR3 length is 17 residues. Trimming took 3 bases from V and 2 from J, leaving 14 bases between them. Germline CDR1 is KGHSH and CDR2 is LQKENI.

V is TRBV10-2 and J is TRBJ1-1, with D possibly being TRBD1 (5 bases). The germline V gene has CDR1 WSHSY and CDR2 SAAADI. Trimming pared 3 bases from V and 5 bases from J, leaving 19 bases between. The CDR3 length is 16 residues. CDR3 bases: TGCGCCAGCAGTGAATCCCAGGGCCAGGACGGGACTGAAGCTTTCTTT. It yields the protein CASSESQGQDGTEAFF.

The chain uses TRBV7-2 and TRBJ2-5; 7 bases map to TRBD1. Germline V CDR1 and CDR2: SGHTA, FQGNSA. V was pared by 5 bases and J by 5 bases, with 11 bases of the junction left unmatched. The CDR3 consists of 15 residues. The CDR3 loop is CASSGRTGRWETQYF. CDR3 sequence (DNA): TGTGCCAGCAGCGGTAGGACAGGAAGGTGGGAGACCCAGTACTTC.

This clone was found a few times. As DNA, the CDR3 is TGTGCCAGCTCCCTTAGCGGGAGGACAGATACGCAGTATTTT. This encodes CASSLSGRTDTQYF. The chain carries TRBV18 and TRBJ2-3; 10 nucleotides match TRBD2. Germline loops: CDR1 KGHSH, CDR2 LQKENI. Trimming took 6 bases from V and 3 from J; bases not matched to a gene: 3. The CDR3 has 14 residues.

The chain combines TRBV19 with TRBJ1-5; 9 bases agree with TRBD1. This CDR3 is built from 15 residues. The germline V gene has CDR1 LNHDA and CDR2 SQIVND (reference sequence). Trimming removed 6 bases from V and 3 bases from J; junction bases left unmatched: 6. CDR3 DNA: TGTGCCAGTAGACAGGGGGCAAGGCACAATCAGCCCCAGCATTTT. It codes for CASRQGARHNQPQHF.

The chain joins TRBV4-1 to TRBJ2-7, with D possibly being TRBD2 (5 bases). The CDR3 runs 13 residues. Germline V gene data show CDR1 as MGHRA and CDR2 as YSYEKL. Between the trimmed V and J ends, which lost 4 bases and 5 bases, there was a span of 12 bases. DNA for the CDR3: TGCGCCAGCAGCCTTATAGGAGGCGACGAGCAGTACTTC. It encodes CASSLIGGDEQYF.

The V and J genes are TRBV9 and TRBJ1-5; D remains ambiguous. V lost 0 bases and J 0 bases, leaving 7 bases between the germline ends. There are 15 residues in the CDR3. Germline CDR1 reads SGDLS; CDR2 reads YYNGEE. CDR3 in amino acids: CASSVAGGSNQPQHF. Here the CDR3 DNA reads TGTGCCAGCAGCGTAGCCGGAGGTAGCAATCAGCCCCAGCATTTT.

This sequence joins TRBV12-3 or TRBV12-4 and TRBJ1-2; TRBD1 matches 7 bases. V gave up 8 bases and J gave up 4 bases; unmatched junction bases: 7. The CDR3 sequence is 13 residues long. DNA for the CDR3: TGTGCCAGCGGTAGACAGGGCAGCTATGGCTACACCTTC. Its protein is CASGRQGSYGYTF.

The rearrangement uses TRBV28 and TRBJ2-3; D is unresolved. This CDR3 has 15 residues. Germline V gives CDR1 MDHEN, CDR2 SYDVKM. V lost 6 bases, J lost 5 bases, and 18 bases lay in between. CDR3 coding DNA: TGTGCCAGCAGGAGCCCCTCTAGGTTGGGAGATACGCAGTATTTT. This encodes CASRSPSRLGDTQYF. Full variable domain (rest looked up from reference TRBV28 and TRBJ2-3): DVKVTQSSRYLVKRTGEKVFLECVQDMDHENMFWYRQDPGLGLRLIYFSYDVKMKEKGDIPEGYSVSREKKERFSLILESASTNQTSMYLCASRSPSRLGDTQYFGPGTRLTVL.

The chain couples TRBV3-1 (or the pseudogene TRBV3-2) to TRBJ2-5, with 10 bases lining up with TRBD2. The junction had 4 bases not matched to a gene; V was cut back by 3 bases and J by 3 bases. The CDR3 spans 15 residues. The germline V gene has CDR1 LGHDT and CDR2 YNNKEL (reference sequence). The CDR3 spells CASSHLAGGEETQYF. The CDR3 DNA follows: TGTGCCAGCAGCCATTTAGCGGGGGGTGAAGAGACCCAGTACTTC.

This clone has just one count. The chain links TRBV5-1 to TRBJ2-3; no firm D call. CDR1 is SGHRS and CDR2 is YFSETQ in the germline V gene. The CDR3 length is 16 residues. V lost 0 bases and J lost 3, with 14 bases in between. The CDR3 sequence is CASSLVVGVRTDTQYF. CDR3 sequence (DNA): TGCGCCAGCAGCTTGGTGGTCGGAGTGAGGACAGATACGCAGTATTTT.

The rearrangement links TRBV3-1 (or the pseudogene TRBV3-2) to TRBJ2-2, with D perhaps TRBD1 (6 bases). Germline V gene sequence: CDR1 LGHDT, CDR2 YNNKEL (reference sequence). The V end was cut by 4 bases, the J end by 5 bases, with 14 bases between. The CDR3 loop spans 15 amino acids. The CDR3 loop is CASSRDTARTGELFF. As DNA, the CDR3 is TGTGCCAGCAGCCGGGACACTGCGAGAACCGGGGAGCTGTTTTTT.

This chain links TRBV27 with TRBJ1-6; D is uncertain. Germline V gene data show CDR1 as MNHEY and CDR2 as SMNVEV (reference sequence). V shed 6 bases and J shed 8 bases, with 11 bases lying between them. The CDR3 length is 13 residues. The CDR3 loop reads CASSLEVYSPLHF. The CDR3, as DNA: TGTGCCAGCAGCTTGGAGGTTTATTCACCCCTCCACTTT.

The V call is TRBV27, the J call TRBJ2-7; 12 bases map to TRBD1. Germline CDR1 MNHEY, CDR2 SMNVEV (reference sequence). The CDR3 consists of 19 residues. V shed 3 bases, J shed 4 bases, and the junction held 16 bases outside the gene matches. The CDR3 DNA follows: TGTGCCAGCAGTTTCAGGAGGGACAGGGGGCGCGGTGGATCATACGAGCAGTACTTC. Translating it yields CASSFRRDRGRGGSYEQYF.

The chain combines TRBV6-5 with TRBJ2-1; 9 bases align to TRBD2. The CDR3 runs to 15 residues. With 0 bases clipped from V and 7 bases from J, the junction kept 4 bases outside the gene matches. CDR1 is MNHEY, CDR2 SVGAGI, per germline. Written as DNA, the CDR3 is TGTGCCAGCAGTTACTCGCGGGAGGGGGTAAATGAGCAGTTCTTC. It specifies CASSYSREGVNEQFF.

The rearrangement joins TRBV6-5 to TRBJ2-5, with 13 positions matching TRBD2. V lost 4 bases to trimming and J lost 3 bases; unmatched junction nucleotides: 2. There are 15 residues in the CDR3. Germline V gene data show CDR1 as MNHEY and CDR2 as SVGAGI. The CDR3 spells CASSLGLAGKETQYF. The CDR3 coding sequence is TGTGCCAGCAGTTTGGGACTAGCGGGGAAAGAGACCCAGTACTTC.

The chain recombines TRBV10-3 with TRBJ2-1; 7 nucleotides align to TRBD2. The CDR3 totals 15 residues. V trimming: 2 bases; J trimming: 8 bases; junction bases outside the gene matches: 9. CDR1 and CDR2 (germline): ENHRY, SYGVKD. CDR3: CAISENPAGLDEQFF. For the CDR3, the DNA is TGTGCCATCAGTGAGAACCCAGCGGGGTTGGATGAGCAGTTCTTC.

The chain is built from TRBV14 and TRBJ1-2; TRBD1 might be the D (5 bases). Germline V lookup: CDR1 SGHDN, CDR2 FVKESK. Trimming removed 4 bases at V and 6 bases at J, with 15 bases between. There are 14 residues in the CDR3. The CDR3 sequence: CASSRRGREDGYTF. The CDR3 coding sequence is TGTGCCAGCAGCCGTAGGGGCAGGGAGGATGGCTACACCTTC.

The chain carries TRBV3-1 (or the pseudogene TRBV3-2) and TRBJ2-2; TRBD1 matches at 7 bases. Trimming cost V 1 base and J 4 bases; bases outside gene matches: 3. CDR3 size: 15 residues. Germline V gene sequence: CDR1 LGHDT, CDR2 YNNKEL (reference sequence). The chain's CDR3 is CASSQVAGGTGELFF. CDR3 sequence (DNA): TGTGCCAGCAGCCAAGTGGCAGGGGGCACCGGGGAGCTGTTTTTT.

The V and J genes are TRBV27 and TRBJ1-1; D not certain. V dropped 4 bases and J dropped 1 base, with 13 bases sitting between them. Germline V lookup: CDR1 MNHEY, CDR2 SMNVEV (reference sequence). The CDR3 length is 15 residues. CDR3 coding DNA: TGTGCCAGCAGTTCAAGACCCCGGGGGAACACTGAAGCTTTCTTT. This sequence encodes CASSSRPRGNTEAFF.

The J gene is TRBJ2-1, the V gene TRBV9; unclear D gene. Per germline, CDR1 SGDLS and CDR2 YYNGEE. Trimming pared 0 bases from V and 0 bases from J, leaving 10 bases between. The CDR3 consists of 16 residues. The CDR3 DNA reads TGTGCCAGCAGCGTAGATGTGGCTAGCTCCTACAATGAGCAGTTCTTC. Its translation is CASSVDVASSYNEQFF.

The chain links TRBV28 to TRBJ1-2, with 7 bases identical to TRBD1. Germline V gene sequence: CDR1 MDHEN, CDR2 SYDVKM. The CDR3 is made up of 13 amino acids. V was clipped by 6 bases and J by 10 bases; unmatched bases: 11. As DNA, the CDR3 is TGTGCCAGCAGATCGGGACAGCCTAATCCCTACACCTTC. Its translation is CASRSGQPNPYTF.

The chain employs TRBV28 and TRBJ1-2; a weak D match, TRBD1 (5 bases). Trimming removed 7 bases at V and 8 bases at J, with 14 bases between. The CDR3 consists of 12 residues. CDR1 is MDHEN and CDR2 is SYDVKM in the germline V gene. This CDR3 reads CASNIWGLGYTF. In DNA form, the CDR3 reads TGTGCCAGCAATATATGGGGCTTGGGCTACACCTTC.

This clone was picked up a small number of times. The V gene is TRBV6-1, the J gene TRBJ1-2; D ambiguous. The V gene lost 1 base and the J gene lost 4 bases, with 10 bases spanning the gap. The V gene's germline CDR1 is MNHNS and CDR2 SASEGT. The CDR3 extends over 14 amino acids. The CDR3 region is CASSEGSIGYGYTF. CDR3 sequence (DNA): TGTGCCAGCAGTGAAGGGAGTATCGGCTATGGCTACACCTTC.

The rearrangement joins TRBV6-1 to TRBJ2-5; 8 nucleotides line up with TRBD1. CDR3 length: 16 residues. V was pared by 1 base and J by 5 bases, with 9 bases of the junction left unmatched. The V gene's germline CDR1 is MNHNS and CDR2 SASEGT. The DNA for the CDR3 is TGTGCCAGCAGTGAAGGCCTAGGCAGGGGGCGGGAGACCCAGTACTTC. Its translation: CASSEGLGRGRETQYF.

V is TRBV7-9 and J is TRBJ1-3, with a tentative D call TRBD1 (5 bases). Trimming stripped 7 bases from V and 3 bases from J, with 13 bases between. Germline-derived CDR1 and CDR2 are SEHNR and FQNEAQ (reference sequence). There are 14 residues in the CDR3. CDR3 in amino acids: CASTPGGDGNTIYF. DNA for the CDR3: TGTGCCAGCACCCCTGGAGGGGATGGAAACACCATATATTTT.

The V call is TRBV7-6, the J call TRBJ2-4; 7 bases align to TRBD1. There are 18 residues in the CDR3. Germline V gene sequence: CDR1 SGHVS, CDR2 FNYEAQ. Trimming removed 5 bases from V and 3 bases from J; junction bases left unmatched: 16. CDR3 bases: TGTGCCAGCAGCCTAGGGCCCACAAGGGGGCAAAGCAAAAACATTCAGTACTTC. It codes for CASSLGPTRGQSKNIQYF.